This T cell receptor beta chain is drawn from a study of T-cell memory formation after mild COVID-19. On the study more broadly: Clusters of TCRs were largely donor specific. Whole-study results and caveats: Most CD4+ clones that shrank were in CM and EM, while CD8+ ones turned up in EMRA. Memory sampled before infection contained some responding clones, suggesting cross-reactive memory joined.

Germline assignment: CDR1 SGDLS and CDR2 YYNGEE. V dropped 2 bases and J dropped 5; count of bases not matched to a gene: 7. The CDR3 loop spans 17 amino acids. For this clonotype: Antigen: not known.

TCRdb reprocessed the 5' RACE reads with MiXCR, giving one entry per CDR3 protein. The sample lists roughly 500,000 distinct CDR3 sequences, roughly 22% occurring once. The chain is built from TRBV9 and TRBJ2-1; 13 bases map to TRBD2. The origin of this receptor is an adult woman who had mild COVID-19 (a few samples of this study predate the infection). Cell type and time point are not known. The sequenced material came from PBMCs or a T cell subset sorted from them (not recorded which). CDR3 protein: CASSVTSGRASDNEQFF. CDR3 DNA: TGTGCCAGCAGCGTCACTAGCGGGAGGGCCTCGGACAATGAGCAGTTCTTC. Looking up the rest from reference TRBV9 and TRBJ2-1 gives the full variable domain: DSGVTQTPKHLITATGQRVTLRCSPRSGDLSVYWYQQSLDQGLQFLIQYYNGEERAKGNILERFSAQQFPDLHSELNLSSLELGDSALYFCASSVTSGRASDNEQFFGPGTRLTVL.